A selection of T cell receptor beta chains follows, all from one sample in a study of beta chain features in type 1 diabetes. The assay was immunoSEQ multiplex PCR, and TCRdb's table has in-frame clones only and misses some. This sample has some 160,000 clones; approximately 9% occur once, and the top ten carry over 0.45%. The sequenced sample consisted of central memory CD4+ T cells from blood. These receptors were taken from a woman aged 18 to 35 with type 1 diabetes. Both conserved end residues are trimmed from each CDR3. The D gene is left open where the match is weak.

TRBJ1-5	TRBV6-5	.	ASSLRQWEQPQH
TRBJ1-5	TRBV19	.	ATKDRNSNQPQH
TRBJ2-1	TRBV19	TRBD1	ATRQGGAYNEQF
TRBJ1-1	TRBV30	.	AWSVRGGVNTEAF
TRBJ2-1	TRBV5-4	TRBD2	ASSNGLAANNEQF
TRBJ2-1	TRBV7-3	.	ASSLGGTYNEQF
TRBJ2-3	TRBV19	TRBD2	ASRTSGRRTDTQY
TRBJ2-5	TRBV11-2	TRBD2	ASSLGTNQETQY
TRBJ2-1	TRBV10-3	TRBD1	AISESVGQGVINEQF
TRBJ1-1	TRBV7-9	.	ASSLGGQNTEAF
TRBJ2-5	TRBV5-6	.	ASSYGSEETQY
TRBJ1-1	TRBV18	.	ASSSGTEAF
TRBJ1-5	TRBV7-9	.	ASSLGRHSNQPQH
TRBJ2-1	TRBV25-1	TRBD2	ASSELAGTLSSYNEQF
TRBJ2-7	TRBV7-2	.	ASSSGTPVYEQY
TRBJ2-4	TRBV28	.	ASRWAGSKAKNIQY
TRBJ2-7	TRBV6-5	TRBD1	ASSSAPDRGTEQY
TRBJ2-7	TRBV6-6	TRBD1	ASKPSLGGTGEQY
TRBJ2-3	TRBV15	.	ATSRKTSTDTQY
TRBJ2-1	TRBV7-3	TRBD1	ASSLYRTGVEQF
TRBJ1-2	TRBV5-1	.	ASSMQGGSPYGYT
TRBJ2-7	TRBV14	.	ASSPAGTYYEQY
TRBJ2-1	TRBV10-3	TRBD2	AISASGTSGASSYNEQF
TRBJ2-5	TRBV7-2	.	ASSSTRVETQY
TRBJ2-1	TRBV19	.	ASSGGSSSYNEQF
TRBJ1-1	TRBV18	.	ASSPGHRDTEAF
TRBJ2-3	TRBV7-2	.	ASSPKDWAGATDTQY
TRBJ2-7	TRBV7-2	TRBD2	ASSLGTSGGYEQY